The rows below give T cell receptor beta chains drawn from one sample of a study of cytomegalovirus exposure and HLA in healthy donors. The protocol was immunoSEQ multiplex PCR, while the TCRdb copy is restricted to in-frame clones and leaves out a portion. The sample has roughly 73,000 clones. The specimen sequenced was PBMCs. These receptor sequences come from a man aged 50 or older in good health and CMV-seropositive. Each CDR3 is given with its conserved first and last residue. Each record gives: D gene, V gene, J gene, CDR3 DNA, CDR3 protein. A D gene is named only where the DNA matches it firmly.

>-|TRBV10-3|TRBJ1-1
TGTGCCATCAGTGAGTCCGGGGGGGGAACAGGTCGAGCTTTCTTT
CAISESGGGTGRAFF
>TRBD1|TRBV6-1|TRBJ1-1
TGTGCCAGCAGTGCCGACAGGGGTAACACTGAAGCTTTCTTT
CASSADRGNTEAFF
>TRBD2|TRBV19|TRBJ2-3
TGTGTCCTTAGGAAGTTGGAGGGTCTAGCGGTTAGCACAGATACGCAGTATTTT
CVLRKLEGLAVSTDTQYF
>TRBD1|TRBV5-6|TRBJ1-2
TGTGCCAGCAGCTCTTTTTCTTCAGACAGGGGGTTGTATTATGGCTACACCTTC
CASSSFSSDRGLYYGYTF
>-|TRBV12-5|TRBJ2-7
TGTGCTAGTGGTTTTAACCCCGGGTCGTCGATGGCCTACGAGCAGTACTTC
CASGFNPGSSMAYEQYF
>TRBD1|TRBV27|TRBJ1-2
TGTGCCAGCAGTTCAGTTGTGACAGGGTGGGTAGCGAGTTACACCTTC
CASSSVVTGWVASYTF
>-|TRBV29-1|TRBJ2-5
TGCAGCCACAACAGCAGGGAGACCCAGTACTTC
CSHNSRETQYF
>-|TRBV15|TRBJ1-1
TGTGCCACCAGCAGAGCCTACAGCACGAACACTGAAGCTTTCTTT
CATSRAYSTNTEAFF
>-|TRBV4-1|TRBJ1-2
TGCGCCAGCAGCCCCCCATGGGGTTTGTCGGGGGATGGCTACACCTTC
CASSPPWGLSGDGYTF
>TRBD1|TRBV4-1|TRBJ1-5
TGCGCCAGCAGCCAACAGAGATCGGACAGGGGAGGACAGCCCCAGCATTTT
CASSQQRSDRGGQPQHF
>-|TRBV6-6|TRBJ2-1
TGTGCCAGCAGCGAAGGACTGACTTTTAATGAGCAGTTCTTC
CASSEGLTFNEQFF
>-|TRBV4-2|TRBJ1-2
TGTGCCAGCAGCCAAGTATGGGGGGGAAACTATGGCTACACCTTC
CASSQVWGGNYGYTF
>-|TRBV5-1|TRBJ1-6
TGCGCCAGCAGCCTCCGGGGAGGAGATGGTTCACCCCTCCACTTT
CASSLRGGDGSPLHF
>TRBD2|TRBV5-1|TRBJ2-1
TGCGCCAGCAGCACCGGGGGGGGCTCCTACAATGAGCAGTTCTTC
CASSTGGGSYNEQFF
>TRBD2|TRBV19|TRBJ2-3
TGTGATCCTAGCAAGTTGGAGGGTCTAGCGGTTAGCACAGATACGCAGTATTTT
CDPSKLEGLAVSTDTQYF
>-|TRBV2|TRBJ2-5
TGTGCCAGCAGTTATACAGGTAGACAAGAGACCCAGTACTTC
CASSYTGRQETQYF
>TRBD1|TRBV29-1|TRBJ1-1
TGCAGCTACCGGACAGGGGGGAACACTGAAGCTTTCTTT
CSYRTGGNTEAFF
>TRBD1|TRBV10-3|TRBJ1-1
TGTGCCATCAGCGACAGGGGCATGAACACTGAAGCTTTCTTT
CAISDRGMNTEAFF
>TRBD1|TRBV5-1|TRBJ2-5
TGCGCCAGCACGGGGACAGGGGTCCAAGAGACCCAGTACTTC
CASTGTGVQETQYF
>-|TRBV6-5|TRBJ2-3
TGTGCCAGCAGTGAACAGGGTACAGATACGCAGTATTTT
CASSEQGTDTQYF
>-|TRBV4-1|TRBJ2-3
TGCGCCAGCAGCCCAGAGCGGCGGGTAGATACGCAGTATTTT
CASSPERRVDTQYF
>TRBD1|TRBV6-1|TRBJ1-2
TGTGCCAGCAGAAACGGACAGGAAAGCTACACCTTC
CASRNGQESYTF
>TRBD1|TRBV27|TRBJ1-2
TGTGCCAGCAGTTTAGGACAGGCCTATGGCTACACCTTC
CASSLGQAYGYTF
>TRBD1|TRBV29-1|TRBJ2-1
TGCAGCACGTGGGACAGGGGGTACAATGAGCAGTTCTTC
CSTWDRGYNEQFF
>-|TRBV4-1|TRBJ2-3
TGCGCCAGCAGCCACGAGGGTTCTAGGGATACGCAGTATTTT
CASSHEGSRDTQYF
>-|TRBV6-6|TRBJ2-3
TGTGCCAGCAGTTACTCGAGACCCGGGGGCACAGATACGCAGTATTTT
CASSYSRPGGTDTQYF
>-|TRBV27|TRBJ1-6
TGTGCCAGCAGTTTATCGAGTCAGGGTGCGTCCTATAATTCACCCCTCCACTTT
CASSLSSQGASYNSPLHF
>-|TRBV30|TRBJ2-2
TGTGCCTGGAGTGTCCTGAACACCGGGGAGCTGTTTTTT
CAWSVLNTGELFF
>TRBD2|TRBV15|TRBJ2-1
TGTGCCACCAGCAGAGATCCCCAAGCGGGAGTTGACAATGAGCAGTTCTTC
CATSRDPQAGVDNEQFF
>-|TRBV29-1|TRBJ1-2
TGCAGCGTTGGGGCAGGGGTCTACTATGGCTACACCTTC
CSVGAGVYYGYTF
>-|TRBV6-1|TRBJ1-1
TGTGCCAGCACCTTAAAGGGGCAGGGGTACACTGAAGCTTTCTTT
CASTLKGQGYTEAFF
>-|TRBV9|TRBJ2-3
TGTGCCAGCAGCCCGAGCCGGGACTCGGGGGATACGCAGTATTTT
CASSPSRDSGDTQYF
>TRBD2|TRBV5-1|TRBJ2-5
TGCGCCAGCAGCCTAGCGGGAGGCGAAGAGACCCAGTACTTC
CASSLAGGEETQYF
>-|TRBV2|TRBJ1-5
TGTGCCAGCAGTCGTAGCAATCAGCCCCAGCATTTT
CASSRSNQPQHF
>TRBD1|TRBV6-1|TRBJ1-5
TGTGCCAGCAGTGACGGGAGACAGGGAAGTCAGCCCCAGCATTTT
CASSDGRQGSQPQHF
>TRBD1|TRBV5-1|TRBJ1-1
TGCGCCAGCAGCTTGAACTCTCAGGGGGCCCCTTTCTTT
CASSLNSQGAPFF
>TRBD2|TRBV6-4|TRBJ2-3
TGTGCCAGCAGTGCATCTAGCGGGGGCGCAGATACGCAGTATTTT
CASSASSGGADTQYF
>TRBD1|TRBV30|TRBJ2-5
TGTGCCTGGAGTGTACAGACAGGGGGAGAGACCCAGTACTTC
CAWSVQTGGETQYF
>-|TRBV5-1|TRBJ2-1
TGCGCCAGCAGCGACCCGGTCAGGGGGGACGATGAGCAGTTCTTC
CASSDPVRGDDEQFF
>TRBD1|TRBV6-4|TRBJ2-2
TGTGCCAGCAGTGCCACGGGACAGGGGATCGGGGAGCTGTTTTTT
CASSATGQGIGELFF
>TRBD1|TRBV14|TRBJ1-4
TGTGCCAGCAGCCGTCTTGGGACAGGGAAACTGTTTTTT
CASSRLGTGKLFF
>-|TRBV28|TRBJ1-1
TGTGCCAGCAGGAGTGCGAACACTGAAGCTTTCTTT
CASRSANTEAFF
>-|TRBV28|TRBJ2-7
TGTGCCAGCAGTATAATGTACGAGCAGTACTTC
CASSIMYEQYF
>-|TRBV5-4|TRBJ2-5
TGTGCCAGCAGCCGACAGCAAGAGACCCAGTACTTC
CASSRQQETQYF
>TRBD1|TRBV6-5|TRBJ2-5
TGTGCCAGCAGTTGGGGACAGGGGTTGGGGACCCAGTACTTC
CASSWGQGLGTQYF
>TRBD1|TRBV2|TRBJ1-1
TGTGCCAGCGGCAAGATCGGGACAGGGGTGCTCGGCACTGAAGCTTTCTTT
CASGKIGTGVLGTEAFF
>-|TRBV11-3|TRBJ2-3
TGTGCCAGCAGCTTAGTTCGGCTTCAAAGCGACGATACGCAGTATTTT
CASSLVRLQSDDTQYF
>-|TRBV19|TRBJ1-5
TGTGCCAGTAGTATAGAGGGGGGGCCTCAGCCCCAGCATTTT
CASSIEGGPQPQHF
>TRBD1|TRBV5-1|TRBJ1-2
TGCGCCAGCAGCTTTACAGGGGGTGACTATGGCTACACCTTC
CASSFTGGDYGYTF
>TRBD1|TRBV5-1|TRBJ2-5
TGCGCCAGCAGCTTCCGGGACAGGGAGGAGACCCAGTACTTC
CASSFRDREETQYF
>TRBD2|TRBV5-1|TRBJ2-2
TGCGCCAGCAGCCCGACTAGCGGCGCGAACACCGGGGAGCTGTTTTTT
CASSPTSGANTGELFF
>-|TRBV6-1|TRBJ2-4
TGTGCCAGCAGTGAAAGAGGACTCCCTACGACGAGAGGCAAAAACATTCAGTACTTC
CASSERGLPTTRGKNIQYF
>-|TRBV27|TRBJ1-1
TGTGCCAGCAGCTTAGACTCGACAGCCTCGAACACTGAAGCTTTCTTT
CASSLDSTASNTEAFF
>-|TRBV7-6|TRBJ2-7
TGTGCCAGCAGCTTGGGCAGCCCCTACGAGCAGTACTTC
CASSLGSPYEQYF
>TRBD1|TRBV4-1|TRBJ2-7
TGCGCCAGCAGCTCGCCGACAGGGAGCTCCTACGAGCAGTACTTC
CASSSPTGSSYEQYF
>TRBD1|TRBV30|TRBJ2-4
TGTGCCTCGACAGGGTTAGCCAAAAACATTCAGTACTTC
CASTGLAKNIQYF
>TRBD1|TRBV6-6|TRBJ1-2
TGTGCCGTTGAAACAGGGGGCGACTATGGCTACACCTTC
CAVETGGDYGYTF